This T cell receptor beta chain appears in the sequencing data of a study of blood T cell repertoires in COVID-19 (dated by TCRdb to 2018 to 2021). Notes on the research overall: The collaborator samples originated in the United States, Italy and Spain and spanned the acute and convalescent phases of COVID-19. The samples were drawn from the first 160 participants of the ongoing ImmuneRACE study and from some 1,300 subjects provided by 6 global collaborators. The sample metadata nearly always contained a de-identified subject ID, COVID-19 status, age in years and sex. Subjects who had been exposed to COVID-19, were actively infected with it, or had recovered from it provided the deeply sampled blood TCRbeta repertoires that made up the dataset. The repertoires were released in a freely available public database intended as a resource for research on the immune response to SARS-CoV-2. The material from the prospective study consisted of cDNA or gDNA derived from T cells, B-cell-depleted T cells, or PBMCs. HLA class I and class II types, where available, came from metadata supplied by the sample provider rather than from assay-based typing. Broad study findings and their caveats: The amount of clinical and demographic metadata varied by source and participant and was provided uncurated.

The junction shows trimming of 3 bases on V and 5 bases on J, plus 10 bases between the germline ends. The germline V gene supplies CDR1 SGHDN and CDR2 FVKESK. The CDR3 numbers 14 residues from cysteine through phenylalanine. The only DNA kept is the CDR3, 42 bases in frame from the first base. This clone was observed once. Its antigen specificity is not known. Within one base of it there is no much larger clone, and no base qualities were kept. TCRbeta CDR3 regions were amplified from genomic DNA using the immunoSEQ Assay, a bias-controlled multiplex PCR. The authors processed their data as follows. The number of nucleated cells in each sample was estimated by amplification of reference gene primers within the assay. To quantify the absolute abundance of each unique TCRbeta CDR3 rearrangement, sequence reads were collapsed and filtered. For each sample, productive Simpson clonality was calculated by taking the square root of Simpson's diversity index across productive rearrangements. TCRdb took this table from immuneACCESS and kept in-frame rearrangements with V and J called. Such tables lack part of the clones; where checked against another copy, unresolved V genes explain under half of the gap, and the rest is unexplained. V and J calls and clone size are copied from that table; D and trimming were computed from the DNA. Recorded for this sample are 50,000 to 55,000 clones; approximately 84% of them occurred a single time. The leading ten clones occupy about 14% of the sample.

The collaborating institutions used their own protocols to collect whole blood in K2EDTA tubes. For TCRbeta analysis, collaborators shipped samples as frozen whole blood, isolated PBMCs, or DNA extracted from either of those sample types. Input material: peripheral blood. This receptor was identified in a human donor in a cohort sampled during active COVID-19. The rearranged segments are TRBV14 and TRBJ2-2, with the identity of the D gene unclear. CDR3 loop: CASSHFRRTGELFF. The DNA is TGTGCCAGCAGCCATTTCCGGAGAACCGGGGAGCTGTTTTTT.